One sample yielded the 28 T cell receptor beta chains listed below, sequenced in a study of beta chain features in type 1 diabetes (dated by TCRdb to between 2017 and 2018). Receptor amplification or capture employed the immunoSEQ multiplex PCR assay. The High Capacity cDNA Reverse Transcription Kit was used to reverse transcribe all of the isolated RNA, meaning that expressed TCRB transcripts were what got sequenced. TCRdb re-hosts the immuneACCESS table, in-frame sequences only. Its copies lack some clones; in the studies checked, an unresolved V gene accounts for under half of them, and the cause for the rest is not known. This sample has a few hundred thousand clones in its table, and about 16% of those were observed once. The ten largest clones represent 0.019% of the sample. Sample: naive CD4+ T cells from blood. This sample's cell subset or site label indicates: true naive CD4+ T cells. Receptors were obtained from a woman aged 18-30 years in good health.

About this clone itself: Other DNA sequences from this sample encode an identical CDR3 as well. CDR3: CASSYGRGDYEQYF. In DNA, the CDR3 is TGTGCCAGCAGTTACGGGAGGGGAGACTACGAGCAGTACTTC. The chain joins TRBV6-5 to TRBJ2-7, with 7 bases fitting TRBD2. Germline V lookup: CDR1 MNHEY, CDR2 SVGAGI. The V segment lost 2 bases and the J segment 3 bases; nucleotides outside the gene matches: 4. This CDR3 spans 14 amino acids.

This clone was seen only a few times. This rearrangement joins TRBV5-1 to TRBJ2-5; the match to TRBD1 covers 7 bases. The CDR3 runs to 15 residues. Looked up from germline, CDR1 is SGHRS and CDR2 is YFSETQ. J lost 5 bases, V lost 4 bases, and 11 bases had no gene match. CDR3 sequence reads: CASSPKTGRVETQYF. The CDR3 DNA is TGCGCCAGCAGCCCGAAGACAGGGCGGGTGGAGACCCAGTACTTC.

The chain has TRBV5-1 and TRBJ2-3, with 8 bases that match TRBD1. CDR3 length: 17 amino acids. Germline CDR1 reads SGHRS; CDR2 reads YFSETQ. V lost 4 bases and J lost 1; bases outside the gene matches: 11. The CDR3 reads CASSPYHGTGGTDTQYF. The CDR3 nucleotides are TGCGCCAGCAGCCCCTACCATGGGACAGGAGGCACAGATACGCAGTATTTT.

The rearrangement joins TRBV5-4 to TRBJ2-6; D is ambiguous. The CDR3 consists of 15 residues. The germline V and J ends were trimmed by 1 base and 0 bases, with 5 bases remaining between them. Looked up from germline, CDR1 is SGHNT and CDR2 is YYREEE (reference sequence). CDR3 DNA sequence: TGTGCCAGCAGCTTGATCCACTCTGGGGCCAACGTCCTGACTTTC. Translated, it gives CASSLIHSGANVLTF. Combining the CDR3 with reference TRBV5-4 and TRBJ2-6 gives the whole variable domain ETGVTQSPTHLIKTRGQQVTLRCSSQSGHNTVSWYQQALGQGPQFIFQYYREEENGRGNFPPRFSGLQFPNYSSELNVNALELDDSALYLCASSLIHSGANVLTFGAGSRLTVL.

This clone was counted between two and nine times. The rearrangement joins TRBV30 to TRBJ2-2; the match to TRBD2 covers 10 bases. The germline V gene has CDR1 GTSNPN and CDR2 SVGIG (reference sequence). With V trimmed by 4 bases and J by 2 bases, 10 bases remained unmatched. The CDR3 has 17 amino acids. DNA for the CDR3: TGTGCCTGGAAGTTGGGGACTAGCGTTCCAAACACCGGGGAGCTGTTTTTT. Protein product: CAWKLGTSVPNTGELFF.

The chain combines TRBV5-1 with TRBJ2-3; a weak D match, TRBD1 (6 bases). The CDR3 is 17 amino acids. V was shortened by 2 bases and J by 2 bases, with 18 bases between the two germline ends. CDR1 SGHRS and CDR2 YFSETQ come from the germline V gene. The CDR3, as DNA: TGCGCCAGCAGCTTCATTCGCCGGGGACAAACCACAGATACGCAGTATTTT. This gives the protein CASSFIRRGQTTDTQYF.

This clone came up a few times. The chain is built from TRBV9 and TRBJ1-1; D may be TRBD1 (5 bases). The germline V gene encodes CDR1 SGDLS and CDR2 YYNGEE. V lost 4 bases and J 12 bases, leaving 22 bases between the germline ends. The CDR3 loop spans 14 amino acids. CDR3 loop: CASSPRMDQGTSFF. CDR3 coding DNA: TGTGCCAGCAGCCCCAGGATGGACCAGGGTACATCTTTCTTT.

There are a few counts of this clone. The CDR3 DNA sequence: TGTGCCTGGAGTGAACTAGTTCTCGGTGAGCAGTTCTTC. Its translation is CAWSELVLGEQFF. V usage is TRBV30 and J usage is TRBJ2-1, with a weak D call TRBD2 (5 bases). CDR3 length: 13 amino acids. V shed 1 base and J shed 9 bases, with 13 bases lying between them. The germline gives CDR1 GTSNPN, CDR2 SVGIG (reference sequence). Full variable domain (outside the CDR3, taken from reference TRBV30 and TRBJ2-1): SQTIHQWPATLVQPVGSPLSLECTVEGTSNPNLYWYRQAAGRGLQLLFYSVGIGQISSEVPQNLSASRPQDRQFILSSKKLLLSDSGFYLCAWSELVLGEQFFGPGTRLTVL.

This sequence joins TRBV11-2 and TRBJ1-4; 8 positions match TRBD1. The CDR3 is 13 amino acids. Losses at the gene ends were 5 bases for V and 8 bases for J; bases not matched to a gene: 4. Germline assignment: CDR1 SGHAT and CDR2 FQNNGV. The CDR3 region is CASSLGQGEKLFF. DNA of the CDR3: TGTGCCAGCAGCCTAGGACAGGGCGAAAAACTGTTTTTT.

In its sample, this clone was seen a few times. V usage is TRBV29-1 and J usage is TRBJ2-3; D gene ambiguous. This CDR3 has 13 residues. Germline CDR1 and CDR2: SQVTM and ANQGSEA. V was cut by 5 bases and J by 0 bases, with 9 bases left in between. Here the CDR3 DNA reads TGCAGCGTTCTAGAACCTAGCACAGATACGCAGTATTTT. As protein: CSVLEPSTDTQYF.

This rearrangement joins TRBV27 to TRBJ2-7, with D possibly TRBD1 on 5 matching bases. This CDR3 contains 12 residues. In germline, CDR1 is MNHEY, CDR2 SMNVEV (reference sequence). Deletions cut 6 bases from V and 6 bases from J, with 12 bases between. DNA for the CDR3: TGTGCCAGCAGATCTGCAGGGCTCGAGCAGTACTTC. It translates to CASRSAGLEQYF.

This clone has a handful of counts. At the DNA level, this CDR3 is encoded by other sequences in the same sample as well. The V and J genes are TRBV27 and TRBJ2-7, with a weak D call TRBD2 (5 bases). Germline CDR1 and CDR2: MNHEY and SMNVEV (reference sequence). Trimming pared 8 bases from V and 2 bases from J, leaving 16 bases between. This CDR3 has 14 amino acids. CDR3 nucleotide sequence: TGTGCCAGCCGGCGCCGGGAAGGGCCCTACGAGCAGTACTTC. This codes for CASRRREGPYEQYF.

This clone was observed a handful of times. The chain couples TRBV7-8 to TRBJ1-1; D remains ambiguous. The CDR3 sequence is 17 residues long. With 3 bases removed from V and 1 base from J, the gap between germline ends came to 18 bases. The germline V gene has CDR1 SGHVS and CDR2 FQNEAQ. Written as DNA, the CDR3 is TGTGCCAGCAGCTTGGAGGCAAGACAAAATTGGAACACTGAAGCTTTCTTT. Amino acid sequence: CASSLEARQNWNTEAFF.

V gene TRBV10-2 combines with J gene TRBJ1-1; D remains ambiguous. CDR3 length: 13 amino acids. With 5 bases removed from V and 1 base from J, the gap between germline ends came to 8 bases. In germline, CDR1 is WSHSY, CDR2 SAAADI. CDR3 protein: CASSRERNTEAFF. Here the CDR3 DNA reads TGCGCCAGCAGTCGGGAGAGGAACACTGAAGCTTTCTTT.

This clone was seen a handful of times. The gene calls are TRBV25-1 and TRBJ2-7, with D perhaps TRBD2 (6 bases). Germline CDR1 MGHDK, CDR2 SYGVNS. The CDR3 consists of 14 residues. The germline V and J ends were trimmed by 7 bases and 0 bases, with 13 bases remaining between them. This CDR3 is CASTWDFHSYEQYF. In DNA, the CDR3 is TGTGCCAGCACCTGGGACTTCCACTCCTACGAGCAGTACTTC.

The chain combines TRBV5-1 with TRBJ2-2; 10 bases align to TRBD1. V lost 0 bases and J lost 12; bases outside the gene matches: 11. Per the germline V gene, CDR1 is SGHRS and CDR2 is YFSETQ. This CDR3 spans 16 amino acids. The DNA of the CDR3 is TGCGCCAGCAGCTTGGGAAGCGGACAGGGGGACGCGAAGCTGTTTTTT. Its translation is CASSLGSGQGDAKLFF.

In its sample, this clone was seen a few times. The chain links TRBV7-9 to TRBJ2-7, with D perhaps matching TRBD1 (5 bases). Germline loops: CDR1 SEHNR, CDR2 FQNEAQ (reference sequence). CDR3 length: 16 amino acids. The germline V and J ends were trimmed by 2 bases and 0 bases, with 14 bases remaining between them. The CDR3 here is CASSLRQSRTSYEQYF. CDR3 coding DNA: TGTGCCAGCAGCTTAAGACAGTCAAGGACCTCCTACGAGCAGTACTTC.

This rearrangement joins TRBV30 to TRBJ2-2; 8 nucleotides align to TRBD2. V shed 5 bases and J 4 bases; nucleotides not matched to a gene: 9. Germline values: CDR1 GTSNPN, CDR2 SVGIG (reference sequence). This CDR3 is built from 15 residues. The CDR3 DNA sequence: TGTGCCTGGGGGGGGGTAGCGGGACCCACCGGGGAGCTGTTTTTT. Residues: CAWGGVAGPTGELFF.

The V and J genes are TRBV29-1 and TRBJ2-2, with a possible D match to TRBD2 (7 bases). Germline CDR1 is SQVTM and CDR2 is ANQGSEA. The CDR3 length is 15 residues. Deletions cut 3 bases from V and 4 bases from J, with 15 bases between. Written as DNA, the CDR3 is TGCAGCGTTGAGATAGGGGGGGTGGGCACCGGGGAGCTGTTTTTT. Translated: CSVEIGGVGTGELFF.

The chain uses TRBV29-1 and TRBJ1-2; D unclear. V was pared by 2 bases and J by 8 bases, with 12 bases between. This CDR3 is built from 12 residues. Germline V gene lookup returns CDR1 SQVTM and CDR2 ANQGSEA. The CDR3 region has the DNA TGCAGCGTTGAACGGGTTACGCAGGGCTACACCTTC. The encoded protein is CSVERVTQGYTF.

The chain is built from TRBV5-1 and TRBJ2-2, with 7 bases matching TRBD1. There are 14 residues in the CDR3. V lost 2 bases and J lost 4; bases outside the gene matches: 2. The germline V gene encodes CDR1 SGHRS and CDR2 YFSETQ. CDR3 DNA sequence: TGCGCCAGCAGCTTCGGGACAGCCACCGGGGAGCTGTTTTTT. It is translated as CASSFGTATGELFF.

The rearrangement joins TRBV7-9 to TRBJ2-1; 7 nucleotides line up with TRBD2. CDR1 is SEHNR and CDR2 is FQNEAQ in the germline V gene (reference sequence). The CDR3 is made up of 19 amino acids. Losses at the gene ends were 1 base for V and 3 bases for J; bases not matched to a gene: 15. CDR3 region: CASSLGGGGGRPLYNEQFF. For the CDR3, the DNA is TGTGCCAGCAGCTTAGGTGGAGGCGGCGGGAGACCTCTCTACAATGAGCAGTTCTTC.

This clone was counted only a few times. V is TRBV27 and J is TRBJ2-7; weak D call: TRBD2 (5 bases). The V end was cut by 5 bases, the J end by 6 bases, with 14 bases between. The CDR3 runs to 13 residues. Germline values: CDR1 MNHEY, CDR2 SMNVEV (reference sequence). The CDR3 DNA reads TGTGCCAGCAGTGCCGGACTGCCTGCCGAGCAGTACTTC. Its translation: CASSAGLPAEQYF.

This clone has a handful of counts. V is TRBV7-2 and J is TRBJ2-3; D is unresolved. Germline V CDR1 and CDR2: SGHTA, FQGNSA. V was shortened by 5 bases and J by 2 bases, with 8 bases between the two germline ends. The length of the CDR3 is 13 residues. The CDR3 DNA is TGTGCCAGCAGCGACAAGAACACAGATACGCAGTATTTT. It yields the protein CASSDKNTDTQYF.

This clone turned up a few times. The chain is built from TRBV21-1 and TRBJ2-2; the D call in the table, TRBD1, was not verified against the DNA. TRBV21-1 is marked as a pseudogene. There are 13 residues in the CDR3. Here the CDR3 reads CASETGFTGELFF. CDR3 nucleotides: TGTGCCAGCGAGACAGGGTTTACCGGGGAGCTGTTTTTT.

This clone turned up a few times. The gene calls are TRBV6-5 and TRBJ1-1; 7 nucleotides match TRBD1. Germline V gene sequence: CDR1 MNHEY, CDR2 SVGAGI. The ends lost 7 bases at V and 4 bases at J; junction bases unmatched: 12. CDR3 length: 15 residues. CDR3 DNA sequence: TGTGCCAGCACGAGATCTAGACAGGGTTTCACTGAAGCTTTCTTT. Protein product: CASTRSRQGFTEAFF.

This clone was seen a few times. V and J are TRBV18 and TRBJ2-5; unclear D gene. CDR1 and CDR2 from the germline V gene are KGHSH and LQKENI. The CDR3 runs to 16 residues. V dropped 2 bases and J dropped 2 bases, with 15 bases sitting between them. CDR3 nucleotides: TGTGCCAGCTCACCAGGATCGGCGGCGTCTCAAGAGACCCAGTACTTC. It yields the protein CASSPGSAASQETQYF.

CDR3 in amino acids: CASSIGGNQPQHF. The DNA for the CDR3 is TGCGCCAGCAGTATAGGGGGAAATCAGCCCCAGCATTTT. This chain uses TRBV5-1 with TRBJ1-5; D is perhaps TRBD1 (6 bases). The germline V gene has CDR1 SGHRS and CDR2 YFSETQ. The CDR3 runs 13 residues. Deletions cut 5 bases from V and 4 bases from J, with 10 bases between.